This T cell receptor beta chain was obtained from a study of shared clonotypes between healthy human individuals. As for the study in general: CD8 memory received one plate per donor, CD8 naive two, CD4 memory three and CD4 naive three.

Trimming cost V 2 bases and J 4 bases, with 11 bases left between them. Germline CDR1 GTSNPN, CDR2 SVGIG (reference sequence). CDR3 length: 13 amino acids. This clone was detected only once. The repertoire was sequenced with immunoSEQ multiplex PCR; TCRdb's copy has only in-frame clones and lacks some. In the table there are 1,400,000 or so clones, approximately 98.5% of which are singletons. The source of this sequence is a man younger than 40 in good health. The rearrangement uses TRBV30 and TRBJ1-1; D is unresolved. The sample was naive CD4+ T cells sorted from blood. The subset: CD45RA+ positively selected. The CDR3 DNA reads TGTGCCTGGAGTAAGGGTGTCGGCACTGAAGCTTTCTTT. As protein: CAWSKGVGTEAFF.